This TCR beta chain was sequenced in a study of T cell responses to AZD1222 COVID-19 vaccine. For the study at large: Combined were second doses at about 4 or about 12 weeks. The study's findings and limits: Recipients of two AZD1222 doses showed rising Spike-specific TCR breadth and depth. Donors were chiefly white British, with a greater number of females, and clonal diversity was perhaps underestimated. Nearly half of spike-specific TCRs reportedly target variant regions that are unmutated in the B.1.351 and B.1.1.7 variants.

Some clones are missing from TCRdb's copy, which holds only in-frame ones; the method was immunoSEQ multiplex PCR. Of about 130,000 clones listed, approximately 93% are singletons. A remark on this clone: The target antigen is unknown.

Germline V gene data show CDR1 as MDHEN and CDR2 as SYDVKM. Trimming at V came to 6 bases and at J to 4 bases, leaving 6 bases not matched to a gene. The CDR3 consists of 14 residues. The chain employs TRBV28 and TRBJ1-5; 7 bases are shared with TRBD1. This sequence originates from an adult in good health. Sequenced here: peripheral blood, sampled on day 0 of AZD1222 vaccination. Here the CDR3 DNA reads TGTGCCAGCAGGGGCGGGACAGCTAATCAGCCCCAGCATTTT. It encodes CASRGGTANQPQHF.